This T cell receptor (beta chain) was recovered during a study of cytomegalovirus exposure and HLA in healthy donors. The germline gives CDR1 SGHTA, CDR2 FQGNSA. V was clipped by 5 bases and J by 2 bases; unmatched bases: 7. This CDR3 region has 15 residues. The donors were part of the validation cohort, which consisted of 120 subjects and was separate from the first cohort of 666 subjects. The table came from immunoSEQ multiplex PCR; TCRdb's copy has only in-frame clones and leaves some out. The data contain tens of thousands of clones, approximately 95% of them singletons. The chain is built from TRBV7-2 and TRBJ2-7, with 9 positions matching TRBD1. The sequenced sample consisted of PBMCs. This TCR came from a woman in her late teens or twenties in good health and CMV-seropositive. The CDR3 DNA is TGTGCCAGCAGCCCCGGGACAGGGAAAACCTACGAGCAGTACTTC. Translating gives CASSPGTGKTYEQYF.